This T cell receptor (beta chain) was captured in a study of CD8 T cells in Susac syndrome (dated by TCRdb to between 2018 and 2021). Context from the whole study: Whether CD8+ T cell activation and differentiation in Susac syndrome was antigen driven was tested using repertoire sequencing. The clonality of the CD8+ T cell repertoire was compared across approximately twelve healthy donors, some 14 Susac syndrome patients and around 16 multiple sclerosis patients.

Peripheral blood CD8+ and CD4+ T cells from healthy donors, Susac syndrome patients and multiple sclerosis patients were profiled by high-throughput TCR beta sequencing. The multiple sclerosis controls were treatment-naive patients who had stable or active relapsing-remitting disease and met the revised McDonald criteria. Bulk CD8+ and CD4+ T cells were purified by magnetic negative isolation, whereas CD8+ TEMRA cells were enriched by FACS. Blood was collected in EDTA tubes and processed within 24 hours, with PBMCs isolated through density gradient centrifugation. PBMCs intended for TCR sequencing were frozen in liquid nitrogen and were later thawed in a 37 degrees C water bath. Purity of sorted or isolated CD4+, CD8+ and CD8+ TEMRA cells was at least 90%. Compared with germline, V lacks 0 bases and J lacks 1 base; bases without a gene match: 8. CDR1 is given as SGHNT and CDR2 as YYREEE, both from the germline V gene (reference sequence). Inclusive of the bounding cysteine and phenylalanine, the CDR3 is 18 residues long. The retained sequence is limited to the CDR3, 54 bases, with the frame set at the first base.

RNA was extracted using the RNeasy kit, and about 0.5 to 1 microgram was reverse transcribed with random hexamers. The immunoSEQ multiplex PCR assay, which covers 54 Vbeta and 13 Jbeta segments, was used to amplify TCR beta CDR3 regions. Bias from PCR amplification was corrected by using a synthetic template baseline for primer optimization and for computational correction. In the original analysis: Reads were annotated to V, D and J genes according to IMGT and were analyzed with immunoSEQ Analyzer, with only productive sequences retained. Clonality was calculated as one minus the Shannon entropy normalized by log2 of the number of productive unique sequences. For each patient and control, public and private clones were evaluated among the 100 most prevalent clones. A clone was defined as Susac-specific if it was absent from the healthy and MS cohorts, from some 1,100 published viral clones and from other ImmuneACCESS disease sequences. TCRdb handled the public reads itself, with Q25 trimming in fastp and clone calling in MiXCR, and kept productive beta chains. When rows share a CDR3 protein, they turn into one entry using the most common DNA and genes. Here the V and J calls rest on TCRdb's processing, not on the authors' analysis. The table for this sample lists about 400,000 distinct CDR3 sequences; 75% to 90% of them were counted only once. The ten most abundant clones make up 0.09% to 0.15% of the sample.

Broad study findings and their caveats: The study acknowledged that relatively few individuals were included in the TCR sequencing and HLA analysis.

In regard to this clonotype: The antigen it recognizes is unknown. No base quality information exists; no much larger clone differs at one position.

Specimen: CD8+ T cells from PBMCs. The sequence joins TRBV5-4 to TRBJ2-7; a stretch of 12 junction bases matches TRBD2. This receptor was identified in a human donor with multiple sclerosis. Here the CDR3 is given as CASSLAPGGLAGSYEQYF. In nucleotides, the sequence is TGTGCCAGCAGCTTGGCCCCGGGCGGACTAGCGGGGTCCTACGAGCAGTACTTC.